These 20 T cell receptor beta chains were sequenced from one sample in a study of blood T cell repertoires in COVID-19. TCRdb's copy holds only in-frame clones and misses some; the assay was immunoSEQ multiplex PCR. The sample includes more than 45,000 clones, 80% to 85% of them seen just once. The sequencing input was peripheral blood. The receptors come from an elderly man with COVID-19, enrolled during active disease.

The V call is TRBV5-1, the J call TRBJ1-5; 8 bases match TRBD1. CDR3 length: 15 amino acids. Germline loops: CDR1 SGHRS, CDR2 YFSETQ. V shed 4 bases and J 6 bases; nucleotides not matched to a gene: 9. In nucleotides, the CDR3 is TGCGCCAGCAGCCCGGGACAGGCCGGGGGTCAGCCCCAGCATTTT. This sequence encodes CASSPGQAGGQPQHF.

The chain couples TRBV18 to TRBJ2-2; possible D gene TRBD1, 5 bases. Trimming removed 3 bases from V and 7 bases from J, with 9 bases in between. Germline assignment: CDR1 KGHSH and CDR2 LQKENI. The CDR3 totals 13 residues. The CDR3 nucleotides read TGTGCCAGCTCACCGGATCAGGGCGGGGAGCTGTTTTTT. Protein: CASSPDQGGELFF.

CDR3 nucleotide sequence: TGTGCCAGCAGCTTCGGCCAGGGAAGATTATTGAATGAGCAGTTCTTC. Its translation is CASSFGQGRLLNEQFF. The chain uses TRBV11-2 and TRBJ2-1; TRBD1 is a possible D gene (5 bases). Germline CDR1 and CDR2: SGHAT and FQNNGV. The CDR3 is 16 residues long. V was pared by 3 bases and J by 7 bases, with 19 bases between.

This sequence joins TRBV29-1 and TRBJ2-1; D is perhaps TRBD2 (7 bases). CDR1 is SQVTM and CDR2 is ANQGSEA in the germline V gene. Trimming took 2 bases from V and 10 from J, leaving 15 bases between them. The length of the CDR3 is 13 residues. The CDR3 loop reads CSVERGGPREQFF. CDR3 DNA: TGCAGCGTTGAAAGGGGGGGGCCAAGGGAGCAGTTCTTC.

This chain joins TRBV5-4 and TRBJ2-3; possible D gene TRBD2, 6 bases. Trimming took 2 bases from V and 5 from J, leaving 9 bases between them. The CDR3 spans 13 residues. Germline lookup yields CDR1 SGHNT and CDR2 YYREEE (reference sequence). The CDR3 region is CASSFEEGDTQYF. Written as DNA, the CDR3 is TGTGCCAGCAGCTTTGAGGAGGGAGATACGCAGTATTTT.

V and J are TRBV5-1 and TRBJ1-2; a weak D match, TRBD1 (5 bases). Germline V gene lookup returns CDR1 SGHRS and CDR2 YFSETQ. The V gene lost 1 base and the J gene lost 7 bases, with 17 bases spanning the gap. The CDR3 is made up of 15 amino acids. CDR3 protein: CASSLQAGGDAGYTF. CDR3 DNA sequence: TGCGCCAGCAGCTTGCAAGCAGGAGGGGATGCTGGCTACACCTTC.

The V gene is TRBV5-1, the J gene TRBJ2-7, with D unresolved. CDR3 size: 14 residues. Between the trimmed V and J ends, which lost 0 bases and 6 bases, there was a span of 13 bases. Germline CDR1 reads SGHRS; CDR2 reads YFSETQ. The CDR3: CASSLAVTIGEQYF. CDR3 nucleotides: TGCGCCAGCAGCTTGGCAGTGACAATCGGCGAGCAGTACTTC.

The chain has TRBV27 and TRBJ1-2, with 7 bases identical to TRBD1. With 1 base clipped from V and 1 base from J, the junction kept 6 bases outside the gene matches. CDR1 and CDR2 (germline): MNHEY, SMNVEV (reference sequence). The CDR3 sequence is 16 residues long. For the CDR3, the DNA is TGTGCCAGCAGTTTATATTCCGGGACAGATAACTATGGCTACACCTTC. Translating gives CASSLYSGTDNYGYTF.

This chain connects TRBV7-2 to TRBJ1-1; D unresolved. Trimming stripped 6 bases from V and 4 bases from J, with 18 bases between. The CDR3 is made up of 15 amino acids. Looked up from germline, CDR1 is SGHTA and CDR2 is FQGNSA. The CDR3 sequence: CASSLAAGGGTEAFF. DNA of the CDR3: TGTGCCAGCAGTCTTGCAGCAGGAGGTGGCACTGAAGCTTTCTTT.

The chain uses TRBV30 and TRBJ1-2; D is undetermined. Trimming left V 1 base short and J 2 bases short, with 11 bases between. Germline V lookup: CDR1 GTSNPN, CDR2 SVGIG (reference sequence). The CDR3 consists of 14 residues. The CDR3 nucleotides read TGTGCCTGGAGTGGAGGCGGATTAAACTATGGCTACACCTTC. This encodes CAWSGGGLNYGYTF.

This chain links TRBV6-5 with TRBJ1-2; D gene unclear. The V end lost 1 base, the J end lost 8 bases, and 14 bases lay between the germline ends. Germline assignment: CDR1 MNHEY and CDR2 SVGAGI. The CDR3 contains 14 residues. The CDR3 reads CASSYLGQAFGYTF. CDR3 DNA: TGTGCCAGCAGTTACTTAGGCCAGGCCTTCGGCTACACCTTC.

The chain carries TRBV27 and TRBJ1-3; the D gene is possibly TRBD1 (6 bases). Trimming cost V 4 bases and J 0 bases, with 16 bases left between them. The CDR3 extends over 17 amino acids. Germline lookup yields CDR1 MNHEY and CDR2 SMNVEV (reference sequence). DNA of the CDR3: TGTGCCAGCAGTTCCCTAGACAGGCGAAGCTCTGGAAACACCATATATTTT. This gives the protein CASSSLDRRSSGNTIYF.

The rearrangement joins TRBV6-5 to TRBJ1-1, with TRBD1 as a possible D gene (5 bases). CDR3 size: 13 residues. Looked up from germline, CDR1 is MNHEY and CDR2 is SVGAGI. Trimming shortened V by 5 bases and J by 3 bases, and 10 bases separated the two germline ends. DNA for the CDR3: TGTGCCAGCAGTCGGGACTTGGACACTGAAGCTTTCTTT. This translates into CASSRDLDTEAFF.

The chain recombines TRBV3-1 (or the pseudogene TRBV3-2) with TRBJ2-2; the match to TRBD2 covers 7 bases. Per germline, CDR1 LGHDT and CDR2 YNNKEL (reference sequence). J gave up 1 base and V 1 base, and 3 bases lay outside the gene matches. This CDR3 comprises 16 residues. The CDR3 loop reads CASSQAGGGNTGELFF. CDR3 coding DNA: TGTGCCAGCAGCCAAGCTGGCGGGGGGAACACCGGGGAGCTGTTTTTT.

The sample holds one count of this clone. This chain uses TRBV7-2 with TRBJ2-1; 8 positions match TRBD2. CDR3 length: 14 residues. V lost 5 bases, J lost 2 bases, and 2 bases stayed unmatched. The germline CDR1 and CDR2 sequences are SGHTA and FQGNSA. This CDR3 is CASSLGRAYNEQFF. The CDR3 DNA is TGTGCCAGCAGCCTCGGGAGGGCCTACAATGAGCAGTTCTTC.

This clone was detected only a few times. Different DNA sequences within this sample yield the same CDR3. J is TRBJ1-1 and V is TRBV7-3, with a tentative D call TRBD1 (5 bases). The CDR3 contains 14 residues. Germline V gene data show CDR1 as SGHTA and CDR2 as FQGTGA. V was trimmed by 5 bases and J by 5 bases, leaving 15 bases between them. The CDR3 nucleotides are TGTGCCAGCAGCCCGCGCGGGGGAACGACTGAAGCTTTCTTT. This encodes CASSPRGGTTEAFF.

J is TRBJ1-1 and V is TRBV18; D call uncertain. Trimming pared 5 bases from V and 1 base from J, leaving 5 bases between. The V gene's germline CDR1 is KGHSH and CDR2 LQKENI. The CDR3 contains 12 residues. In DNA form, the CDR3 reads TGTGCCAGCTCATCCCAGAACACTGAAGCTTTCTTT. Residues: CASSSQNTEAFF.

The V and J genes are TRBV5-1 and TRBJ1-6; D not resolved. The germline V gene has CDR1 SGHRS and CDR2 YFSETQ. The CDR3 is made up of 13 amino acids. The V end lost 8 bases, the J end lost 0 bases, and 6 bases lay between the germline ends. This chain's CDR3 is CASAGSYNSPLHF. CDR3 nucleotides: TGCGCCAGTGCAGGCTCCTATAATTCACCCCTCCACTTT.

The DNA for the CDR3 is TGTGCCAGCAGTCCCGACGGGACACGGGATGAAAAACTGTTTTTT. This encodes CASSPDGTRDEKLFF. The genes are TRBV27 and TRBJ1-4; possible D gene TRBD1, 6 bases. Trimming pared 5 bases from V and 6 bases from J, leaving 16 bases between. CDR3 length: 15 amino acids. The germline gives CDR1 MNHEY, CDR2 SMNVEV (reference sequence).

The chain employs TRBV5-1 and TRBJ1-6; 9 nucleotides align to TRBD1. CDR1 and CDR2 from the germline V gene are SGHRS and YFSETQ. V lost 4 bases to trimming and J lost 6 bases; unmatched junction nucleotides: 8. The CDR3 is 16 residues long. CDR3 coding DNA: TGCGCCAGCAGCATCTACCGACAGGGGGGTAATTCACCCCTCCACTTT. This gives the protein CASSIYRQGGNSPLHF.